These 25 T cell receptor beta chains share one sample of origin, sequenced in a study of OX40 agonist ivuxolimab in advanced cancers. The repertoire was sequenced with immunoSEQ multiplex PCR; TCRdb's copy has only in-frame clones and lacks some. The sample holds about 100,000 clones; about 88% are singletons and the top ten take 0.15% to 0.2%. Sequences were derived from CD4+ or CD8+ T cells sorted from blood, sampled in a trial of the OX40 agonist ivuxolimab. The origin of the receptors is an adult with an advanced solid tumor such as melanoma, head and neck, liver or kidney cancer.

The chain joins TRBV14 to TRBJ1-5; tentatively, D is TRBD1 (5 bases). The germline gives CDR1 SGHDN, CDR2 FVKESK. The CDR3 extends over 14 amino acids. With 1 base removed from V and 6 bases from J, the gap between germline ends came to 10 bases. The CDR3 DNA sequence: TGTGCCAGCAGCCAAGTCGGGACGGGTCAGCCCCAGCATTTT. It yields the protein CASSQVGTGQPQHF.

The chain recombines TRBV5-1 with TRBJ2-3, with D tentatively TRBD1 (5 bases). The CDR3 runs to 14 residues. In germline, CDR1 is SGHRS, CDR2 YFSETQ. The V and J ends lost 3 bases and 5 bases respectively, with 13 bases between them. The CDR3 coding sequence is TGCGCCAGCAGCTACGAAGGAAGGGGAGATACGCAGTATTTT. The encoded protein is CASSYEGRGDTQYF.

This clone was observed a handful of times. The chain joins TRBV30 to TRBJ2-5, with TRBD2 matching over 7 bases. Trimming at V came to 0 bases and at J to 7 bases, leaving 8 bases not matched to a gene. The CDR3 covers 14 residues. CDR1 and CDR2 (germline): GTSNPN, SVGIG (reference sequence). The CDR3 DNA reads as TGTGCCTGGAGTGTAGGTGGCGGGGAGGGGACCCAGTACTTC. This sequence encodes CAWSVGGGEGTQYF.

The chain couples TRBV5-1 to TRBJ2-1; a possible D gene is TRBD2 (6 bases). Germline V CDR1 and CDR2: SGHRS, YFSETQ. The CDR3 sequence is 16 residues long. V lost 4 bases and J lost 2, with 16 bases in between. The CDR3 is CASSPRVSGTYNEQFF. The CDR3 DNA follows: TGCGCCAGCAGCCCGCGGGTTAGCGGCACCTACAATGAGCAGTTCTTC.

V and J are TRBV20-1 and TRBJ1-2, with D perhaps matching TRBD1 (5 bases). Trimming took off 6 bases at V and 8 bases at J, with 10 bases between the two ends. The CDR3 spans 10 residues. CDR1 and CDR2 (germline): DFQATT, SNEGSKA (reference sequence). This CDR3 reads CSAHKGGYTF. The DNA of the CDR3 is TGCAGTGCCCATAAGGGGGGCTACACCTTC.

The rearrangement links TRBV6-1 to TRBJ1-4, with a tentative D call TRBD1 (6 bases). The CDR3 contains 16 residues. V lost 4 bases, J lost 3 bases, and 15 bases lay in between. The germline gives CDR1 MNHNS, CDR2 SASEGT. For the CDR3, the DNA is TGTGCCAGCAGTGGTCAGTACAGGGTTTCTAATGAAAAACTGTTTTTT. Amino acid sequence: CASSGQYRVSNEKLFF.

The chain has TRBV6-6 and TRBJ2-3; TRBD1 aligns across 7 bases. The CDR3 totals 15 residues. V trimming: 2 bases; J trimming: 2 bases; junction bases outside the gene matches: 4. The germline gives CDR1 MNHNY, CDR2 SVGAGI (reference sequence). The CDR3 is CASSYTGQATDTQYF. In DNA form, the CDR3 reads TGTGCCAGCAGTTACACCGGACAGGCCACAGATACGCAGTATTTT.

Note on this clone: A junction end diverges from the germline sequence, so it may reflect a read error. The chain links TRBV5-5 to TRBJ1-5; the D is unclear. The germline V gene encodes CDR1 SGHKS and CDR2 YYEKEE (reference sequence). The CDR3 loop spans 15 amino acids. CDR3 in DNA: TGTGCCAGCAGTTTGGTTGCAGATAGCAATCAGCCCCAGCATTTT. This codes for CASSLVADSNQPQHF.

The V gene is TRBV30, the J gene TRBJ1-5; the D is unclear. CDR3 length equals 15 residues. Trimming removed 2 bases at V and 1 base at J, with 12 bases between. The V gene's germline CDR1 is GTSNPN and CDR2 SVGIG (reference sequence). DNA for the CDR3: TGTGCCTGGAGTCCGCCAGGCCGCAGCAATCAGCCCCAGCATTTT. Residues: CAWSPPGRSNQPQHF.

The V and J genes are TRBV10-2 and TRBJ1-1; 7 bases agree with TRBD1. Germline V gene data show CDR1 as WSHSY and CDR2 as SAAADI. Trimming cost V 6 bases and J 1 base; bases outside gene matches: 2. CDR3 length equals 13 residues. CDR3 in amino acids: CASSRQGNTEAFF. CDR3 sequence (DNA): TGCGCCAGCAGCAGACAGGGGAACACTGAAGCTTTCTTT.

This sequence joins TRBV5-4 and TRBJ2-5, with D possibly called TRBD1 or TRBD2 (5 bases each). With 0 bases removed from V and 3 bases from J, the gap between germline ends came to 6 bases. This CDR3 is built from 13 residues. Germline V CDR1 and CDR2: SGHNT, YYREEE (reference sequence). The CDR3 DNA follows: TGTGCCAGCAGCTTGGGAGGGGAAGAGACCCAGTACTTC. This sequence encodes CASSLGGEETQYF.

The rearrangement uses TRBV4-2 and TRBJ2-1; 15 positions agree with TRBD2. The ends lost 1 base at V and 1 base at J; junction bases unmatched: 5. CDR3 length: 19 amino acids. From germline, CDR1 is LGHNA and CDR2 YNFKEQ. CDR3 sequence reads: CASSQVRTSGRGSYNEQFF. DNA for the CDR3: TGTGCCAGCAGCCAAGTTAGGACTAGCGGGAGGGGGTCCTACAATGAGCAGTTCTTC.

V gene TRBV9 combines with J gene TRBJ2-5; the D call may be TRBD1 or TRBD2 (5 bases each). Germline CDR1 is SGDLS and CDR2 is YYNGEE. Deletions cut 4 bases from V and 1 base from J, with 14 bases between. The CDR3 covers 15 residues. The CDR3 DNA is TGTGCCAGCAGCCCCGGGACGAACTCCCAAGAGACCCAGTACTTC. As protein: CASSPGTNSQETQYF.

The chain is built from TRBV6-6 and TRBJ2-3; D perhaps matches TRBD2 (5 bases). The germline gives CDR1 MNHNY, CDR2 SVGAGI (reference sequence). Trimming took off 7 bases at V and 4 bases at J, with 12 bases between the two ends. The CDR3 is 13 amino acids. In nucleotides, the CDR3 is TGTGCCAGCACCCCAACTAGGTCAGATACGCAGTATTTT. This gives the protein CASTPTRSDTQYF.

DNA of the CDR3: TGCGCCAGCAGTGCCATTACCGGGACAATAGGCTCTGGAAACACCATATATTTT. Translation: CASSAITGTIGSGNTIYF. This sequence joins TRBV10-2 and TRBJ1-3; possible D gene TRBD1, 6 bases. Germline V lookup: CDR1 WSHSY, CDR2 SAAADI. Trimming cost V 4 bases and J 0 bases, with 19 bases left between them. The CDR3 extends over 18 amino acids.

The chain combines TRBV5-3 with TRBJ1-1; no reliable D call. TRBV5-3 is placed among ORFs of uncertain function. The CDR3 extends over 11 amino acids. The V end lost 6 bases, the J end lost 1 base, and 4 bases lay between the germline ends. The CDR3 bases are TGTGCCAGAAACCGGAACACTGAAGCTTTCTTT. Amino acids: CARNRNTEAFF.

The chain couples TRBV27 to TRBJ1-6; D gene uncertain. Trimming took 5 bases from V and 6 from J, leaving 8 bases between them. This CDR3 comprises 13 residues. CDR1 and CDR2 (germline): MNHEY, SMNVEV (reference sequence). CDR3 amino acids: CASSPRRNSPLHF. The CDR3 nucleotides read TGTGCCAGCAGTCCGCGACGTAATTCACCCCTCCACTTT.

The rearrangement joins TRBV6-1 to TRBJ1-2, with D possibly being TRBD1 (5 bases). The CDR3 length is 16 residues. Between the trimmed V and J ends, which lost 4 bases and 5 bases, there was a span of 20 bases. Germline loops: CDR1 MNHNS, CDR2 SASEGT. The CDR3: CASSVRRQFALYGYTF. Written as DNA, the CDR3 is TGTGCCAGCAGTGTCCGCCGACAGTTCGCCCTATATGGCTACACCTTC.

This clone has a handful of counts. The junction differs from germline at one of its ends, possibly a read error. V gene TRBV2 combines with J gene TRBJ2-2, with D maybe TRBD1 (5 bases). Per germline, CDR1 SNHLY and CDR2 FYNNEI. This CDR3 contains 13 residues. CDR3 nucleotide sequence: TGTGCCAGCGCACAGGCGAAGACCGGGGAGCTGTTTTTT. It yields the protein CASAQAKTGELFF.

The V gene is TRBV7-3, the J gene TRBJ1-2; tentative D call: TRBD1 (5 bases). Between the trimmed V and J ends, which lost 5 bases and 9 bases, there was a span of 16 bases. Germline V gene lookup returns CDR1 SGHTA and CDR2 FQGTGA. The CDR3 runs 13 residues. Here the CDR3 DNA reads TGTGCCAGCAGCACCCGGGACGGATTAAGCTACACCTTC. Its protein product is CASSTRDGLSYTF.

This chain links TRBV7-2 with TRBJ2-7; D not resolved. Germline V gives CDR1 SGHTA, CDR2 FQGNSA. V was pared by 0 bases and J by 4 bases, with 7 bases between. The CDR3 runs to 13 residues. CDR3 in amino acids: CASSLARWYEQYF. The DNA of the CDR3 is TGTGCCAGCAGCTTAGCCCGGTGGTACGAGCAGTACTTC. Filled out from reference TRBV7-2 and TRBJ2-7, the complete variable domain reads GAGVSQSPSNKVTEKGKDVELRCDPISGHTALYWYRQSLGQGLEFLIYFQGNSAPDKSGLPSDRFSAERTGGSVSTLTIQRTQQEDSAVYLCASSLARWYEQYFGPGTRLTVT.

The CDR3 DNA follows: TGTGCCAGCAGCCGCGACAGGGACTATGGCTACACCTTC. It is translated as CASSRDRDYGYTF. The chain has TRBV4-2 and TRBJ1-2, with 7 bases that match TRBD1. Germline values: CDR1 LGHNA, CDR2 YNFKEQ. V was clipped by 4 bases and J by 3 bases; unmatched bases: 2. The CDR3 length is 13 residues.

CDR3 amino acids: CASSFTPAGVPYNSPLHF. The CDR3 DNA sequence: TGTGCCAGCAGCTTTACCCCCGCCGGGGTGCCCTATAATTCACCCCTCCACTTT. This chain links TRBV7-9 with TRBJ1-6; D not certain. The CDR3 spans 18 residues. Trimming cost V 3 bases and J 2 bases, with 17 bases left between them. CDR1 is SEHNR and CDR2 is FQNEAQ in the germline V gene (reference sequence).

The rearrangement uses TRBV27 and TRBJ2-1; 16 bases fit TRBD2. The CDR3 extends over 18 amino acids. J lost 6 bases, V lost 4 bases, and 9 bases had no gene match. Germline CDR1 MNHEY, CDR2 SMNVEV (reference sequence). As DNA, the CDR3 is TGTGCCAGCAGTTCGGGACTAGCGGGAGGGCAATGGGGCAATGAGCAGTTCTTC. This translates into CASSSGLAGGQWGNEQFF.

The V call is TRBV2, the J call TRBJ2-2; 7 bases match TRBD1. This CDR3 region has 16 residues. V lost 7 bases and J lost 1; bases outside the gene matches: 9. Germline CDR1 and CDR2: SNHLY and FYNNEI. The CDR3 coding sequence is TGTGCCAGCACTCGGGGTGACAGGGTGAACACCGGGGAGCTGTTTTTT. As protein: CASTRGDRVNTGELFF.